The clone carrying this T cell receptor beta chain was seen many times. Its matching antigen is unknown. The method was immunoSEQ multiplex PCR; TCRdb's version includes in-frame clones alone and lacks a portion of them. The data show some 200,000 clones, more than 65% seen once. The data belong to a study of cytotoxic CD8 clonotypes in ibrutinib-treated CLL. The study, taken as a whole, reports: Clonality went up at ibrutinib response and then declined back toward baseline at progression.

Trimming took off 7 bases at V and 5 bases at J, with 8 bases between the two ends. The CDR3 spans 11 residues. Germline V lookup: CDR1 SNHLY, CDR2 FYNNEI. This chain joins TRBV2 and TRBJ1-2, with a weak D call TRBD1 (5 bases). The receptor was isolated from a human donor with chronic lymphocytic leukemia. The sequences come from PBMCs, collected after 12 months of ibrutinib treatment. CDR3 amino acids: CASTREYGYTF. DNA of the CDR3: TGTGCCAGCACCAGGGAATATGGCTACACCTTC.